This T cell receptor beta chain was sequenced in a study of cytomegalovirus exposure and HLA in healthy donors. Unrecorded immune exposures were likely, despite nominal health at sampling. The primer mix had 60 Vbeta and 13 Jbeta primers. The table came from immunoSEQ multiplex PCR; TCRdb's copy has only in-frame clones and leaves some out. The repertoire consists of some 180,000 clones, with around a tenth occurring once and the leading ten covering about 1.2%. Looked up from germline, CDR1 is MNHEY and CDR2 is SVGAGI. Trimming left V 5 bases short and J 5 bases short, with 12 bases between. CDR3 length: 14 residues. A word on this clone: Its cognate antigen is unknown.

General study results and limits: Across donors, sequencing depth was assumed by presence/absence analyses to be roughly uniform. Sequencing had likely introduced a cluster of highly shared sequence variants as an artifact. A later examination showed that TCR association rates differed by HLA locus, with DRB1 most and HLA-C fewest.

The source of this sequence is a woman in her 30s in good health and CMV-seropositive. Sequencing was performed on PBMCs. The V and J genes are TRBV6-5 and TRBJ1-4, with TRBD1 as a possible D gene (6 bases). The CDR3 region is CASSLRDTNEKLFF. DNA for the CDR3: TGTGCCAGCAGTCTCCGGGACACGAATGAAAAACTGTTTTTT.